Shown below are 15 T cell receptor beta chains from a single sample sequenced in a study of T-cell memory formation after mild COVID-19. MiXCR, run by TCRdb on the 5' RACE reads, gives a single entry per CDR3 protein. The sample consists of around 340,000 distinct CDR3 sequences, 13% of them appearing once. The sequenced sample was PBMCs or a T cell subset sorted from them (not recorded which). The source of these receptors is a man aged 18 to 29 who had mild COVID-19 (a few samples of this study predate the infection). Cell type and time point are not known.

This chain links TRBV19 with TRBJ2-1, with 8 bases fitting TRBD1. Germline values: CDR1 LNHDA, CDR2 SQIVND (reference sequence). V lost 3 bases, J lost 1 base, and 5 bases stayed unmatched. The CDR3 is made up of 16 amino acids. This CDR3 is CASSISQGASYNEQFF. The DNA for the CDR3 is TGTGCCAGTAGTATTAGTCAGGGGGCTTCCTACAATGAGCAGTTCTTC.

This chain uses TRBV10-3 with TRBJ1-1; D is possibly TRBD1 (6 bases). Per the germline V gene, CDR1 is ENHRY and CDR2 is SYGVKD. The CDR3 length is 14 residues. The V end was cut by 4 bases, the J end by 0 bases, with 9 bases between. The CDR3 DNA is TGTGCCATCAGTGTTCAGGGGATGAACACTGAAGCTTTCTTT. It translates to CAISVQGMNTEAFF.

This clonotype has just a few counts. The rearrangement uses TRBV7-9 and TRBJ1-4; no clear D gene. The V end lost 4 bases, the J end lost 11 bases, and 14 bases lay between the germline ends. The germline CDR1 and CDR2 sequences are SEHNR and FQNEAQ (reference sequence). This CDR3 is 13 amino acids long. CDR3 in amino acids: CASSSPPAGKLFF. CDR3 nucleotide sequence: TGTGCCAGCAGCTCACCCCCGGCTGGTAAACTGTTTTTT.

The V gene is TRBV5-5, the J gene TRBJ2-1; no clear D gene. V lost 2 bases to trimming and J lost 9 bases, with 12 bases between them. This CDR3 is 13 amino acids long. Germline V CDR1 and CDR2: SGHKS, YYEKEE (reference sequence). The CDR3 DNA reads as TGTGCCAGCAGCTTAACCCCCCTGGGTGAGCAGTTCTTC. Its translation is CASSLTPLGEQFF.

The V call is TRBV18, the J call TRBJ1-6; D remains ambiguous. The CDR3 totals 13 residues. Germline CDR1 is KGHSH and CDR2 is LQKENI. Deletions cut 3 bases from V and 7 bases from J, with 7 bases between. The CDR3 here is CASSPSDNSPLHF. Here the CDR3 DNA reads TGTGCCAGCTCACCGTCGGACAATTCACCCCTCCACTTT.

In this sample, this clonotype turned up a few times. CDR3 in DNA: TGTGCCAGCACCTATAGGAGCGGGGGGGCGTACAATGAGCAGTTCTTC. This codes for CASTYRSGGAYNEQFF. This chain links TRBV7-2 with TRBJ2-1; 10 bases match TRBD2. Unmatched junction bases numbered 10, after V lost 7 bases and J lost 4 bases. The CDR3 is made up of 16 amino acids. CDR1 and CDR2 from the germline V gene are SGHTA and FQGNSA.

The sample holds a few counts of this clonotype. The genes are TRBV6-5 and TRBJ1-1; D gene uncertain. V lost 5 bases, J lost 3 bases, and 13 bases lay in between. Germline CDR1 MNHEY, CDR2 SVGAGI. This CDR3 spans 14 amino acids. The CDR3 DNA follows: TGTGCCAGCAGTAGCCTGTCATCGGACACTGAAGCTTTCTTT. Its translation is CASSSLSSDTEAFF.

This chain connects TRBV20-1 to TRBJ2-7; 8 nucleotides agree with TRBD1. V was clipped by 0 bases and J by 4 bases; unmatched bases: 11. The germline V gene encodes CDR1 DFQATT and CDR2 SNEGSKA (reference sequence). This CDR3 has 16 amino acids. The CDR3, as DNA: TGCAGTGCTAGAGACCTAGACAGGGGAATTAGGTACGAGCAGTACTTC. It codes for CSARDLDRGIRYEQYF.

The V and J genes are TRBV6-5 and TRBJ1-6; no reliable D call. The CDR3 has 19 residues. The V end was cut by 2 bases, the J end by 0 bases, with 17 bases between. Per the germline V gene, CDR1 is MNHEY and CDR2 is SVGAGI. CDR3 loop: CASSYGVSGPSSYNSPLHF. CDR3 DNA: TGTGCCAGCAGTTACGGGGTGTCAGGACCAAGCTCCTATAATTCACCCCTCCACTTT.

The genes are TRBV6-6 and TRBJ1-1; tentatively, D is TRBD1 (5 bases). Germline V CDR1 and CDR2: MNHNY, SVGAGI (reference sequence). This CDR3 is built from 11 residues. V was shortened by 7 bases and J by 8 bases, with 11 bases between the two germline ends. The CDR3 reads CASKRDAEAFF. The CDR3 DNA sequence: TGTGCCAGCAAGCGGGACGCGGAAGCTTTCTTT.

This clonotype has just a few counts. The gene calls are TRBV11-2 and TRBJ2-7; D remains unclear. CDR3 size: 14 residues. Germline V gives CDR1 SGHAT, CDR2 FQNNGV. Trimming cost V 5 bases and J 0 bases, with 11 bases left between them. Here the CDR3 reads CASSQAGPSYEQYV. The CDR3 DNA reads TGTGCCAGCAGCCAGGCCGGGCCCTCCTACGAGCAGTACGTC.

The gene calls are TRBV28 and TRBJ2-3; 8 nucleotides align to TRBD2. The CDR3 runs to 17 residues. The germline gives CDR1 MDHEN, CDR2 SYDVKM. V lost 5 bases, J lost 0 bases, and 10 bases stayed unmatched. As DNA, the CDR3 is TGTGCCAGCAGTGGGTTTCCCGGGGGGGGTAGCACAGATACGCAGTATTTT. This gives the protein CASSGFPGGGSTDTQYF.

This clonotype was detected a few times. V and J are TRBV6-2 or TRBV6-3 and TRBJ2-1; D perhaps matches TRBD1 (7 bases). This CDR3 region has 15 residues. V dropped 6 bases and J dropped 7 bases, with 19 bases sitting between them. Germline CDR1 MNHEY, CDR2 SVGEGT. This CDR3 is CASSNWRAGGNEQFF. CDR3 nucleotide sequence: TGTGCCAGCAGCAACTGGAGGGCAGGGGGGAATGAGCAGTTCTTC.

This clonotype was detected only a few times. The V and J genes are TRBV4-1 and TRBJ2-2; D gene ambiguous. Trimming cost V 0 bases and J 8 bases, with 10 bases left between them. Germline CDR1 reads MGHRA; CDR2 reads YSYEKL. This CDR3 comprises 14 residues. The CDR3 DNA reads as TGCGCCAGCAGCCAAGATCTTGTCAGGGGGGAGCTGTTTTTT. The encoded protein is CASSQDLVRGELFF.

This clonotype was observed at least ten times. The chain has TRBV6-5 and TRBJ2-7; 14 bases match TRBD2. The germline V gene encodes CDR1 MNHEY and CDR2 SVGAGI. J lost 4 bases, V lost 4 bases, and 9 bases had no gene match. This CDR3 has 17 amino acids. CDR3 amino acids: CASSWTSGGFEGYEQYF. CDR3 sequence (DNA): TGTGCCAGCAGTTGGACTAGCGGGGGGTTTGAGGGGTACGAGCAGTACTTC.